These T cell receptor beta chains were read from a single sample in a study of identical twins. Each CDR3 protein gets one entry after TCRdb re-called the 5' RACE reads with MiXCR. The repertoire holds some 1,600,000 distinct CDR3 sequences, less than 35% seen once, with 0.27% in the top ten. The sequenced sample was cord blood. The receptors derive from a newborn girl in good health. Each CDR3 is given with its conserved first and last residue. The D gene is left open where the match is weak.

d_call	v_call	j_call	cdr3_aa
NA	TRBV25-1	TRBJ2-3	CASSASHPGHFTDTRYF
NA	TRBV9	TRBJ1-5	CASSPREGGNQPQHF
TRBD1	TRBV29-1	TRBJ1-4	CSVETGRTNEKLFF
TRBD1	TRBV12-3/TRBV12-4	TRBJ1-2	CASSTLTGNGYTF
TRBD1	TRBV28	TRBJ2-7	CASSLWTGESYNEQYF
NA	TRBV11-2	TRBJ2-5	CASSLIPGQETQYF
TRBD1	TRBV29-1	TRBJ2-5	CSGRVAWGQGFYNEQYF
NA	TRBV3-1	TRBJ2-1	CASSQGRNGFYNEQFF
NA	TRBV4-1	TRBJ2-1	CASSQWQSSSYNEQFF
TRBD1	TRBV12-3/TRBV12-4	TRBJ2-1	CASTRGTGISEQFF
NA	TRBV12-3/TRBV12-4	NA	CASSLGTVSGSVEQYF
NA	TRBV24-1	TRBJ1-2	CATSDYRDGYTF
TRBD1	TRBV4-2	TRBJ2-7	CASSQLFQGAYEQYF
TRBD2	TRBV5-1	TRBJ2-3	CASSLGLAVTRSTDTQYF
NA	TRBV20-1	TRBJ2-3	CSARDYTQYF
NA	TRBV30	NA	CAWSRNSYEQYF
TRBD1	TRBV5-1	TRBJ2-1	CASGPGTGVNEQFF
NA	TRBV28	TRBJ1-4	CASREVQPNEKLFF
NA	TRBV12-3/TRBV12-4	TRBJ2-1	CASSLRVPSYNEQFF
NA	TRBV21-1	TRBJ2-2	CASSNHGTNTGELFF
TRBD1	TRBV15	TRBJ1-5	CATSSRQGAFFNQPQHF
TRBD1	TRBV4-2	TRBJ1-6	CASSQGTGDSPLHF
NA	TRBV12-3/TRBV12-4	TRBJ1-2	CAGSLRGIYGYTF
NA	TRBV5-8	TRBJ2-1	CASSLAGRIYNEQFF
NA	TRBV20-1	TRBJ1-5	CSAMGDNSNQPQHF
NA	TRBV7-6	TRBJ2-1	CASSFSPSGLLDNEQFF
NA	TRBV4-2	TRBJ1-2	CASSQVSERDGYTF
NA	TRBV29-1	TRBJ1-2	CSVERQVGGYTF
TRBD1	TRBV6-1	TRBJ2-1	CASSVRDRGFNEQFF
TRBD2	TRBV20-1	TRBJ2-3	CSASSGGDDTQYF
TRBD1	TRBV7-2	TRBJ1-2	CASSLRPQGTRVFYGYTF
NA	TRBV11-2	TRBJ2-3	CASSLGRTFDPSTDTQYF
NA	TRBV29-1	TRBJ1-2	CSVEPSTAREGYTF
NA	TRBV28	TRBJ2-5	CASSPWGRRKGLPYEQYF
TRBD2	TRBV3-1	TRBJ2-4	CASSQKEGLAGRRAKNIQYF
NA	TRBV5-6	TRBJ1-1	CASSLSGRARTGAFF
NA	TRBV4-1	TRBJ2-7	CASSQGYPGRGVFYEQYF
TRBD2	TRBV10-3	TRBJ2-3	CAISLTKTSGVTSTDTQYF
NA	TRBV20-1	TRBJ2-5	CSAAGQGPSSLQETQYF
TRBD1	TRBV29-1	TRBJ1-2	CSGQGVDYGYTF
NA	TRBV28	TRBJ1-5	CASSDYYQPQHF
NA	TRBV3-1	TRBJ2-1	CASSQAGPLYNEQFF
NA	TRBV5-1	TRBJ2-3	CASNGQGTTDTQYF
NA	TRBV28	TRBJ1-5	CASHYQGVPNQPQHF
NA	TRBV12-5	TRBJ2-3	CASGLGLTSDTQYF
TRBD1	TRBV5-4	TRBJ1-1	CASSLPDRENTEAFF
NA	TRBV6-5	TRBJ2-7	CASSYQDLGAYEQYF